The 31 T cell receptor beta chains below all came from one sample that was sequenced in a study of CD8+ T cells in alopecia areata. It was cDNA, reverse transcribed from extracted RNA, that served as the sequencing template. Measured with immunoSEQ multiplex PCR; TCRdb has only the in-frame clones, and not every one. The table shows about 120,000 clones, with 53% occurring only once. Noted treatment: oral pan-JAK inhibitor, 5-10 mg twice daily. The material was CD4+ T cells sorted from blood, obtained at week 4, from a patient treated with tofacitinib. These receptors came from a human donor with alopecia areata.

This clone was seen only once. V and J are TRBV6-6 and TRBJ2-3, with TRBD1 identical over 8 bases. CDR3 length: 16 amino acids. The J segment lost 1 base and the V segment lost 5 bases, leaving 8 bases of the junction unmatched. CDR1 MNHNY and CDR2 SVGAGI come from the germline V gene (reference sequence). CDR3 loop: CASSKRQGMGTDTQYF. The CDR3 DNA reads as TGTGCCAGCAGTAAAAGACAGGGGATGGGCACAGATACGCAGTATTTT.

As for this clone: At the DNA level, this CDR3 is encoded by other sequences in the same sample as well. The CDR3 sequence: CSVVGQGSYEQYF. CDR3 nucleotide sequence: TGCAGCGTTGTAGGGCAGGGGAGCTACGAGCAGTACTTC. This sequence joins TRBV29-1 and TRBJ2-7; perhaps TRBD1 as D (6 bases). The CDR3 sequence is 13 residues long. Looked up from germline, CDR1 is SQVTM and CDR2 is ANQGSEA. The germline V and J ends were trimmed by 4 bases and 3 bases, with 13 bases remaining between them.

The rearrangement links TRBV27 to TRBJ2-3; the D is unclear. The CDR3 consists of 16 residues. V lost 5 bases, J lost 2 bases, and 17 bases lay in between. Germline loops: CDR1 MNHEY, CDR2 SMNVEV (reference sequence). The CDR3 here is CASSSRTGPATDTQYF. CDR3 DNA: TGTGCCAGCAGTAGTCGGACGGGCCCAGCCACAGATACGCAGTATTTT.

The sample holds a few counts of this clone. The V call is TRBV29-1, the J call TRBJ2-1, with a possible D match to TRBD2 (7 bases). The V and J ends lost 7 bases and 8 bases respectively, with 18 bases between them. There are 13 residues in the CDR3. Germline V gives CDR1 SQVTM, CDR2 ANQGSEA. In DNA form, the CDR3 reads TGCAGCGCCGGGAGGACAGCCGTCGATGAGCAGTTCTTC. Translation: CSAGRTAVDEQFF.

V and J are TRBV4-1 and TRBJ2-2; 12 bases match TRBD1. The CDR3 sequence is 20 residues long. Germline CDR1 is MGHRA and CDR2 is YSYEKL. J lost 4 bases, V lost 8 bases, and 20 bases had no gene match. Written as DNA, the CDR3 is TGCGCCAGCGGGCGTAAAGGTTCCGGGACAGGGGGCGCGGTCACCGGGGAGCTGTTTTTT. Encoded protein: CASGRKGSGTGGAVTGELFF.

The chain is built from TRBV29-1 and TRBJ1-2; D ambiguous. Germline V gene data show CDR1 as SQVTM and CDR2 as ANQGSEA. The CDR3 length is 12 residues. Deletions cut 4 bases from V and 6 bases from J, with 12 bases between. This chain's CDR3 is CSVGNGANGYTF. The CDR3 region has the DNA TGCAGCGTTGGTAACGGAGCGAATGGCTACACCTTC.

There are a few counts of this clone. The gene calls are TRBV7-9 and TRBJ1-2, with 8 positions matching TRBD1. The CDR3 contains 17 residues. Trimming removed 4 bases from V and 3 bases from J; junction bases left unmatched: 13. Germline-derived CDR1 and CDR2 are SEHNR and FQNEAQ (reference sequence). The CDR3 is CASSSSLGQGGDYGYTF. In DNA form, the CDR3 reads TGTGCCAGCAGCTCGAGCTTAGGACAGGGAGGAGACTATGGCTACACCTTC.

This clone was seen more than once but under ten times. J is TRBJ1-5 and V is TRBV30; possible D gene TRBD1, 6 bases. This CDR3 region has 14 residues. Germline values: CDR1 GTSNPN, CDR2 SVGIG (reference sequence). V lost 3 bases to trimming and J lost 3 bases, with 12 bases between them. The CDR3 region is CAWSGGDTNQPQHF. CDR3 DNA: TGTGCCTGGAGCGGGGGGGACACCAATCAGCCCCAGCATTTT.

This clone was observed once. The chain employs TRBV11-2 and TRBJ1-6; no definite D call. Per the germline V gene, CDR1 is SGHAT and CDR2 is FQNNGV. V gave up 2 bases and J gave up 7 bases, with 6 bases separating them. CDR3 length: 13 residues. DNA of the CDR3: TGTGCCAGCAGCTTAACAGACAATTCACCCCTCCACTTT. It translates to CASSLTDNSPLHF.

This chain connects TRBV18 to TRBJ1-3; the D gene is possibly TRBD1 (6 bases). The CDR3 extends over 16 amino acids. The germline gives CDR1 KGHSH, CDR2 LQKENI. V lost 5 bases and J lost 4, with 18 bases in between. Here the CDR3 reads CASSESTGFSGNTIYF. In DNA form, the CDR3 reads TGTGCCAGCTCAGAGAGCACAGGGTTTTCCGGAAACACCATATATTTT.

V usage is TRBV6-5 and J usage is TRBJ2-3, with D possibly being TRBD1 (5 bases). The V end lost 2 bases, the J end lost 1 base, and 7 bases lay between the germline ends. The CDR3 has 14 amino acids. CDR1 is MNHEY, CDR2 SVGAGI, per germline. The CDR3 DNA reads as TGTGCCAGCAGTTACAGCAGGGGCACAGATACGCAGTATTTT. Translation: CASSYSRGTDTQYF.

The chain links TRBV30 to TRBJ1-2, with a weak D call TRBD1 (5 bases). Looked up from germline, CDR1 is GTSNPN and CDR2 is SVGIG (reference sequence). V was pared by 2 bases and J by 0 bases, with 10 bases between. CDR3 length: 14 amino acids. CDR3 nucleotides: TGTGCCTGGAGTTACAGGTTAGCTAACTATGGCTACACCTTC. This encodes CAWSYRLANYGYTF.

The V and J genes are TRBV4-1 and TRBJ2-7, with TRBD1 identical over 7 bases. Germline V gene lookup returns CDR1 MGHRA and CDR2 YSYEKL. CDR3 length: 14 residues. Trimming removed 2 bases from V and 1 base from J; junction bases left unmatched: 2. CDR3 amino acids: CASSQPGQSYEQYF. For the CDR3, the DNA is TGCGCCAGCAGCCAACCGGGACAGTCCTACGAGCAGTACTTC.

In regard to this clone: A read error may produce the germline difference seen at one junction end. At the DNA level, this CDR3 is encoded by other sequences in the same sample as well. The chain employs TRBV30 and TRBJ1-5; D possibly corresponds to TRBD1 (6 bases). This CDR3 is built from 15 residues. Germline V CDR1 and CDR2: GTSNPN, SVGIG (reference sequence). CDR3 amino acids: CAWSVVTGLNQPQHF. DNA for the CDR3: TGTGCCTGGAGTGTGGTGACAGGTTTAAATCAGCCCCAGCACTTT.

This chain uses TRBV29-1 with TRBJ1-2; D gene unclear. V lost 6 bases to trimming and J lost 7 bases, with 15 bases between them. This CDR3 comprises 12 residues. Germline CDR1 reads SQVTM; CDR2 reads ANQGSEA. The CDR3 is CSVMLPSSGYTF. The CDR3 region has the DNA TGCAGCGTAATGCTCCCATCGAGTGGCTACACCTTC. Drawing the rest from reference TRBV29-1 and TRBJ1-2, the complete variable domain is SAVISQKPSRDICQRGTSLTIQCQVDSQVTMMFWYRQQPGQSLTLIATANQGSEATYESGFVIDKFPISRPNLTFSTLTVSNMSPEDSSIYLCSVMLPSSGYTFGSGTRLTVV.

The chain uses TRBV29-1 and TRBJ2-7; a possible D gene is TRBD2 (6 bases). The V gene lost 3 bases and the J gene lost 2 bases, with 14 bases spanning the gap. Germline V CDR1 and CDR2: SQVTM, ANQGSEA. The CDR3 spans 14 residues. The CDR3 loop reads CSVESAGPPYEQYF. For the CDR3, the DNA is TGCAGCGTTGAGTCAGCGGGTCCCCCCTACGAGCAGTACTTC.

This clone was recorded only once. This CDR3 is CASSGTGPRGYGYTF. The CDR3 DNA follows: TGTGCCAGTAGTGGTACCGGGCCCCGCGGCTATGGCTACACCTTC. The J gene is TRBJ1-2, the V gene TRBV19; D is undetermined. The CDR3 has 15 amino acids. Trimming took off 5 bases at V and 4 bases at J, with 17 bases between the two ends. CDR1 and CDR2 (germline): LNHDA, SQIVND (reference sequence).

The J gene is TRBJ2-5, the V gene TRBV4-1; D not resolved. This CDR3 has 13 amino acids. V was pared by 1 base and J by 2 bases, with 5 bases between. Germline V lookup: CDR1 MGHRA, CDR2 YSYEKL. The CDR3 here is CASSQALQETQYF. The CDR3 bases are TGCGCCAGCAGCCAAGCCCTGCAAGAGACCCAGTACTTC.

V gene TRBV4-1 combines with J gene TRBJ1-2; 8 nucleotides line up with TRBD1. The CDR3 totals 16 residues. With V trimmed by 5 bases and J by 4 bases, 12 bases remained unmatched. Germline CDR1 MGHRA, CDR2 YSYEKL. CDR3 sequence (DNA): TGCGCCAGCAGCAACCCTAGTTACAGGGGGATCTATGGCTACACCTTC. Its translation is CASSNPSYRGIYGYTF.

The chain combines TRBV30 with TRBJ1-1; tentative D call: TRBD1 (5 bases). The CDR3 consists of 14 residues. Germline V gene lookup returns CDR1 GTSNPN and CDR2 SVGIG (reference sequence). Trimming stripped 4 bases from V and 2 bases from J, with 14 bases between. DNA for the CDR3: TGTGCCTGGACCCCAGGCAGGGTAAACACTGAAGCTTTCTTT. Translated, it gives CAWTPGRVNTEAFF.

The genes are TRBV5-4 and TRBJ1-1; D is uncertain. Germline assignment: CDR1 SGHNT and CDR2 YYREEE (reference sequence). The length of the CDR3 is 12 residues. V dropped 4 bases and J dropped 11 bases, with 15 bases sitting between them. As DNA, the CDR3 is TGTGCCAGCAGCCCACGACAAGGTACCGCTTTCTTT. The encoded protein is CASSPRQGTAFF.

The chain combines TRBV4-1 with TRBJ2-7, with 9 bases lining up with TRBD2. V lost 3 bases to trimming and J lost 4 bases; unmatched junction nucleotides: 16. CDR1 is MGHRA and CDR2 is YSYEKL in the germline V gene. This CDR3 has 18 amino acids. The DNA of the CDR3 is TGCGCCAGCAGCCACACTTCCTTCCGGACTAGCGAATCGTACGAGCAGTACTTC. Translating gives CASSHTSFRTSESYEQYF.

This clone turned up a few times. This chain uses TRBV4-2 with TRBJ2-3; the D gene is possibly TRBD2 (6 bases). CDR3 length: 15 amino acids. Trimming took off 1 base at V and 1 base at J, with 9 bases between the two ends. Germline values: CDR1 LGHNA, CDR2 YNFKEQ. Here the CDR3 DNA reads TGTGCCAGCAGCCAAGGGTCGGGGGGCACAGATACGCAGTATTTT. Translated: CASSQGSGGTDTQYF.

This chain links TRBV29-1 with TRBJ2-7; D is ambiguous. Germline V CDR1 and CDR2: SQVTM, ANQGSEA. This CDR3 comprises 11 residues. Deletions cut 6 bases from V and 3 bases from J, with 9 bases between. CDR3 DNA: TGCAGCGTCCTAACCAGCTACGAGCAGTACTTC. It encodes CSVLTSYEQYF.

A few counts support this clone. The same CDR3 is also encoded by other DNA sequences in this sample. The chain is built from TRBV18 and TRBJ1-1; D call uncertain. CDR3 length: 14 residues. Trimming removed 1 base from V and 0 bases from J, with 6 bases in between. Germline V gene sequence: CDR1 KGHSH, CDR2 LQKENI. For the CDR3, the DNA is TGTGCCAGCTCACCACGGCAGATGAACACTGAAGCTTTCTTT. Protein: CASSPRQMNTEAFF.

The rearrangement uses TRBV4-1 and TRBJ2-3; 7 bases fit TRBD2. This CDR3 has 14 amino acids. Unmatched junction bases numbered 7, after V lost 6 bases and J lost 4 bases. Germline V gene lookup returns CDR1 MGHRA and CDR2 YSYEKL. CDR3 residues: CASSFGGSADTQYF. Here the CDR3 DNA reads TGCGCCAGCAGTTTCGGCGGGAGTGCAGATACGCAGTATTTT.

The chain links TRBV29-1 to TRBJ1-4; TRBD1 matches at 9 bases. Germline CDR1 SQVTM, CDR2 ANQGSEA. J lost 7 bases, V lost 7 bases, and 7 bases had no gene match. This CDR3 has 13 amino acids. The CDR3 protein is CSALTGGSEKLFF. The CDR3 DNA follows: TGCAGCGCCCTGACAGGGGGGAGTGAAAAACTGTTTTTT.

The CDR3 protein is CASSNPLAGMYNEQFF. CDR3 in DNA: TGTGCCAGCAGTAACCCACTAGCGGGCATGTACAATGAGCAGTTCTTC. The genes are TRBV5-4 and TRBJ2-1; 9 positions agree with TRBD2. The germline V gene encodes CDR1 SGHNT and CDR2 YYREEE (reference sequence). The V segment lost 5 bases and the J segment 4 bases; nucleotides outside the gene matches: 10. CDR3 size: 16 residues.

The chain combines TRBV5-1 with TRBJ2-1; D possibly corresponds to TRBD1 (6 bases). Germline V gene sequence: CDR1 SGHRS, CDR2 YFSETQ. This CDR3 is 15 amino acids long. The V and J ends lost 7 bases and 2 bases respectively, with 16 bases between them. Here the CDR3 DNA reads TGCGCCAGCTACACCGCTGGGGGCCCCTACAATGAGCAGTTCTTC. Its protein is CASYTAGGPYNEQFF.

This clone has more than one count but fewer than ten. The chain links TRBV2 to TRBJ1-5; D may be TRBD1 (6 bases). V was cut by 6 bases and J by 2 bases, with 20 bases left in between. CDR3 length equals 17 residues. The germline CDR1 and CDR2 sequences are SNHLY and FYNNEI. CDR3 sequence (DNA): TGTGCCAGCAGGACCCAAACGGGACACCGTGGCAATCAGCCCCAGCATTTT. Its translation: CASRTQTGHRGNQPQHF.

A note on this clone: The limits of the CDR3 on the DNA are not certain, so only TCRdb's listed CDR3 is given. CDR3 amino acids: CASSQDPFGPGSSYEQYF. The chain recombines TRBV4-2 with TRBJ2-7. The CDR3 adds up to 18 amino acids, both ends counted. The germline V gene has CDR1 LGHNA and CDR2 YNFKEQ.